This is a list of T cell receptor beta chains from one sample in a study of cytomegalovirus exposure and HLA in healthy donors. The method was immunoSEQ multiplex PCR; TCRdb's version includes in-frame clones alone and lacks a portion of them. The sample shows 130,000 or so clones, approximately 74% of them seen only once. Sequencing was carried out using PBMCs. Receptors originate from a male donor in good health and CMV-seronegative. Both conserved end residues are part of each CDR3. A D gene is named only where the DNA matches it firmly. Not every row has a clone size; where given, it reads once, few, many or a size class.

len: 15
abundance: -
d_gene: TRBD1
j_gene: TRBJ1-1
v_gene: TRBV18
CDR3nt: TGTGCCAGCTCCTCACGACAGGGGCTGAACACTGAAGCTTTCTTT
CDR3aa: CASSSRQGLNTEAFF

len: 15
abundance: -
d_gene: -
j_gene: TRBJ2-3
v_gene: TRBV6-1
CDR3nt: TGTGCCAGCAGCGCCACTAATTCCGGCACAGATACGCAGTATTTT
CDR3aa: CASSATNSGTDTQYF

len: 15
abundance: -
d_gene: -
j_gene: TRBJ1-1
v_gene: TRBV19
CDR3nt: TGTGCCAGTAGTATACCCCGGACTAAACGGACTGAAGCTTTCTTT
CDR3aa: CASSIPRTKRTEAFF

len: 15
abundance: -
d_gene: -
j_gene: TRBJ2-2
v_gene: TRBV2
CDR3nt: TGTGCCAGCAGTGGATCCCGGGTTGGCGCCGGGGAGCTGTTTTTT
CDR3aa: CASSGSRVGAGELFF

len: 17
abundance: -
d_gene: -
j_gene: TRBJ2-1
v_gene: TRBV7-9
CDR3nt: TGTGCCAGCAGCCCCCTAAGTGGGAGCTATACTTACAATGAGCAGTTCTTC
CDR3aa: CASSPLSGSYTYNEQFF

len: 13
abundance: -
d_gene: TRBD2
j_gene: TRBJ2-2
v_gene: TRBV27
CDR3nt: TGTGCCAGCAAAGGACTAGCGGTCGGGGAGCTGTTTTTT
CDR3aa: CASKGLAVGELFF

len: 13
abundance: -
d_gene: -
j_gene: TRBJ2-5
v_gene: TRBV6-1
CDR3nt: TGTGCCAGCAGTGATCCCCCTCCGTGGACCCAGTACTTC
CDR3aa: CASSDPPPWTQYF

len: 16
abundance: -
d_gene: -
j_gene: TRBJ1-2
v_gene: TRBV13
CDR3nt: TGTGCCAGCAGTTATGGAACTGACAGGTTCTTCTATGGCTACACCTTC
CDR3aa: CASSYGTDRFFYGYTF

len: 15
abundance: -
d_gene: TRBD1
j_gene: TRBJ2-7
v_gene: TRBV4-2
CDR3nt: TGTGCCAGCAGCCAAGGGACAGGGGTTGTCTACGAGCAGTACTTC
CDR3aa: CASSQGTGVVYEQYF

len: 15
abundance: once
d_gene: TRBD1
j_gene: TRBJ1-4
v_gene: TRBV28
CDR3nt: TGTGCCAGCAGTCCCACGACAGGGGGCGGGGAAAAACTGTTTTTT
CDR3aa: CASSPTTGGGEKLFF

len: 16
abundance: few
d_gene: -
j_gene: TRBJ2-7
v_gene: TRBV7-2
CDR3nt: TGTGCCAGCAGCCCCCCCCCTAGACTGCTCTCCTACGAGCAGTACTTC
CDR3aa: CASSPPPRLLSYEQYF

len: 14
abundance: -
d_gene: TRBD2
j_gene: TRBJ2-1
v_gene: TRBV27
CDR3nt: TGTGCCAGCACCCGGACTAGCTCCTACAATGAGCAGTTCTTC
CDR3aa: CASTRTSSYNEQFF

len: 15
abundance: once
d_gene: -
j_gene: TRBJ2-5
v_gene: TRBV19
CDR3nt: TGTGCCAGTAGTATGTCCCAGGTAACCCAAGAGACCCAGTACTTC
CDR3aa: CASSMSQVTQETQYF

len: 15
abundance: few
d_gene: -
j_gene: TRBJ1-4
v_gene: TRBV5-8
CDR3nt: TGTGCCAGCAGCCGGGAAGGACAGAAAAATGAAAAACTGTTTTTT
CDR3aa: CASSREGQKNEKLFF

len: 17
abundance: -
d_gene: TRBD2
j_gene: TRBJ2-7
v_gene: TRBV28
CDR3nt: TGTGCCAGCAGTGTCCCCTCGGAGCGGGAGGACTCCTACGAGCAGTACTTC
CDR3aa: CASSVPSEREDSYEQYF

len: 15
abundance: -
d_gene: -
j_gene: TRBJ1-1
v_gene: TRBV7-8
CDR3nt: TGTGCCAGCAGCTCCCCAGGGACAACCCTAACTGAAGCTTTCTTT
CDR3aa: CASSSPGTTLTEAFF

len: 14
abundance: -
d_gene: TRBD2
j_gene: TRBJ2-7
v_gene: TRBV27
CDR3nt: TGTGCCAGCAGTTCCCGGACTAGCATCGACGAGCAGTACTTC
CDR3aa: CASSSRTSIDEQYF

len: 14
abundance: -
d_gene: TRBD2
j_gene: TRBJ2-5
v_gene: TRBV9
CDR3nt: TGTGCCAGCAGCGTAGAACTAGCGGGGGAGACCCAGTACTTC
CDR3aa: CASSVELAGETQYF

len: 15
abundance: -
d_gene: TRBD2
j_gene: TRBJ2-5
v_gene: TRBV5-1
CDR3nt: TGCGCCAGCAGCTTGGGACTAGCGGGGGGAGAGACCCAGTACTTC
CDR3aa: CASSLGLAGGETQYF

len: 13
abundance: -
d_gene: TRBD1
j_gene: TRBJ2-7
v_gene: TRBV28
CDR3nt: TGTGCCAGCACCACAGGGGGGTTCTACGAGCAGTACTTC
CDR3aa: CASTTGGFYEQYF

len: 16
abundance: few
d_gene: TRBD2
j_gene: TRBJ2-7
v_gene: TRBV28
CDR3nt: TGTGCCAGCAAAAGAGAAGGGACTAGCGGGAGCTACGAGCAGTACTTC
CDR3aa: CASKREGTSGSYEQYF

len: 14
abundance: -
d_gene: TRBD1
j_gene: TRBJ2-3
v_gene: TRBV7-9
CDR3nt: TGTGCCAGCAGCTTATACAGGGGCGGAGATACGCAGTATTTT
CDR3aa: CASSLYRGGDTQYF

len: 16
abundance: -
d_gene: TRBD1
j_gene: TRBJ2-7
v_gene: TRBV7-9
CDR3nt: TGTTCCAGCAGCCCTGGGACAGGGCCTTCACCCTACGAGCAGTACTTC
CDR3aa: CSSSPGTGPSPYEQYF

len: 14
abundance: -
d_gene: -
j_gene: TRBJ1-4
v_gene: TRBV9
CDR3nt: TGTGCCAGCAGCGTTGGGGGGGTTGATGAAAAACTGTTTTTT
CDR3aa: CASSVGGVDEKLFF

len: 15
abundance: -
d_gene: TRBD2
j_gene: TRBJ2-7
v_gene: TRBV7-8
CDR3nt: TGTGCCAGCAGCTTAGCGACTAGCGGGAGTAGCGAGCAGTACTTC
CDR3aa: CASSLATSGSSEQYF

len: 17
abundance: -
d_gene: TRBD1
j_gene: TRBJ2-7
v_gene: TRBV5-1
CDR3nt: TGCGCCAGCAGCTCGGACCCGGACAGGGTAAACCCCTACGAGCAGTACTTC
CDR3aa: CASSSDPDRVNPYEQYF

len: 16
abundance: -
d_gene: TRBD2
j_gene: TRBJ2-3
v_gene: TRBV30
CDR3nt: TGTGCCTGGAGGACCGCCCTAGCGGGGGGTCGAGATACGCAGTATTTT
CDR3aa: CAWRTALAGGRDTQYF

len: 14
abundance: few
d_gene: -
j_gene: TRBJ2-6
v_gene: TRBV25-1
CDR3nt: TGTGCCAGCAGACAGGGAGCTGGGGCCAACGTCCTGACTTTC
CDR3aa: CASRQGAGANVLTF

len: 11
abundance: -
d_gene: -
j_gene: TRBJ2-3
v_gene: TRBV28
CDR3nt: TGTGCCAGCACCTCGCCGGGGACGCAGTATTTT
CDR3aa: CASTSPGTQYF

len: 15
abundance: few
d_gene: TRBD2
j_gene: TRBJ2-1
v_gene: TRBV5-1
CDR3nt: TGCGCCAGCAGCTTGACTAGCGGGATTGTTAATGAGCAGTTCTTC
CDR3aa: CASSLTSGIVNEQFF

len: 16
abundance: -
d_gene: TRBD2
j_gene: TRBJ2-1
v_gene: TRBV19
CDR3nt: TGTGCCAGTAGTATTTTGACTAGCGGGGGACACAATGAGCAGTTCTTC
CDR3aa: CASSILTSGGHNEQFF

len: 13
abundance: -
d_gene: -
j_gene: TRBJ1-2
v_gene: TRBV19
CDR3nt: TGTGCCAGTAGTATATGGGGAGGCTATGGCTACACCTTC
CDR3aa: CASSIWGGYGYTF

len: 16
abundance: -
d_gene: -
j_gene: TRBJ1-2
v_gene: TRBV19
CDR3nt: TGTGCCAGTAGTAGCTGGGCAGTCCGTTCGCTGGGTGGCTACACCTTC
CDR3aa: CASSSWAVRSLGGYTF

len: 16
abundance: -
d_gene: TRBD2
j_gene: TRBJ2-7
v_gene: TRBV7-9
CDR3nt: TGTGCCAGCAGCCTCCCGGTGGGGGGGGTTAGAGGCGAGCAGTACTTC
CDR3aa: CASSLPVGGVRGEQYF

len: 12
abundance: -
d_gene: -
j_gene: TRBJ2-7
v_gene: TRBV27
CDR3nt: TGTGCCCCCCGCGCGGGATCATACGAGCAGTACTTC
CDR3aa: CAPRAGSYEQYF

len: 13
abundance: -
d_gene: -
j_gene: TRBJ2-7
v_gene: TRBV27
CDR3nt: TGTGCCAGCAGTAAAGAGATTCAGCGGGAGCAGTACTTC
CDR3aa: CASSKEIQREQYF

len: 15
abundance: -
d_gene: TRBD1
j_gene: TRBJ2-7
v_gene: TRBV7-8
CDR3nt: TGTGCCAGCAGCCCGGACAGGGGGAGCACCTACGAGCAGTACTTC
CDR3aa: CASSPDRGSTYEQYF

len: 16
abundance: -
d_gene: TRBD1
j_gene: TRBJ1-4
v_gene: TRBV5-1
CDR3nt: TGCGCCAGCAGCCCTGCGGGGGGACAGGGAGAGGAAAAACTGTTTTTT
CDR3aa: CASSPAGGQGEEKLFF

len: 15
abundance: -
d_gene: TRBD2
j_gene: TRBJ2-5
v_gene: TRBV6-5
CDR3nt: TGTGCCAGCACTCTAACTAGCGGGAGCGTTAAGACCCAGTACTTC
CDR3aa: CASTLTSGSVKTQYF

len: 15
abundance: -
d_gene: -
j_gene: TRBJ1-5
v_gene: TRBV19
CDR3nt: TGTGCCAGTAGTATTCTATCAGGGCGGGAACAGCCCCAGCATTTT
CDR3aa: CASSILSGREQPQHF

len: 18
abundance: -
d_gene: -
j_gene: TRBJ2-1
v_gene: TRBV18
CDR3nt: TGTGCCAGCTCACCACTTCATGGGGCCTCGAGCTCCTACAATGAGCAGTTCTTC
CDR3aa: CASSPLHGASSSYNEQFF

len: 14
abundance: -
d_gene: -
j_gene: TRBJ1-6
v_gene: TRBV7-2
CDR3nt: TGTGCCAGCAGCTTAGTACTTGGAGTCTCACCCCTCCACTTT
CDR3aa: CASSLVLGVSPLHF

len: 17
abundance: once
d_gene: -
j_gene: TRBJ2-1
v_gene: TRBV21-1
CDR3nt: TGTGCCAGCAGCAAGCGGAATAGCGGAGCGGTCTACAATGAGCAGTTCTTC
CDR3aa: CASSKRNSGAVYNEQFF

len: 16
abundance: -
d_gene: -
j_gene: TRBJ2-5
v_gene: TRBV9
CDR3nt: TGTGCCAGCAGCGAGGGGGACCTACTCCAGGCCGAGACCCAGTACTTC
CDR3aa: CASSEGDLLQAETQYF

len: 15
abundance: -
d_gene: TRBD2
j_gene: TRBJ2-7
v_gene: TRBV7-9
CDR3nt: TGTGCCAGCAGCTTAGCAACTAGCGGGAGTCATGAGCAGTACTTC
CDR3aa: CASSLATSGSHEQYF

len: 15
abundance: -
d_gene: -
j_gene: TRBJ1-2
v_gene: TRBV7-9
CDR3nt: TGTGCCAGCAGTTCGCATGTCGGGTCGAACTATGGCTACACCTTC
CDR3aa: CASSSHVGSNYGYTF

len: 14
abundance: few
d_gene: -
j_gene: TRBJ2-5
v_gene: TRBV4-2
CDR3nt: TGTGCCAGCAGCCAAGATCGGGAAGCGGTGGCCCAGTACTTC
CDR3aa: CASSQDREAVAQYF

len: 15
abundance: -
d_gene: TRBD1
j_gene: TRBJ2-1
v_gene: TRBV7-6
CDR3nt: TGTGCCAGCGGGCTTGGCGGGACAGGGGGTCATGAGCAGTTCTTC
CDR3aa: CASGLGGTGGHEQFF

len: 16
abundance: -
d_gene: TRBD2
j_gene: TRBJ2-3
v_gene: TRBV5-1
CDR3nt: TGCGCCAGCAGCATGACTAGCGGGGGGGCCTGGGATACGCAGTATTTT
CDR3aa: CASSMTSGGAWDTQYF

len: 14
abundance: -
d_gene: -
j_gene: TRBJ2-3
v_gene: TRBV7-9
CDR3nt: TGTGCCAGCAGCTTCCTCAGAAGTCCAGATACGCAGTATTTT
CDR3aa: CASSFLRSPDTQYF

len: 14
abundance: -
d_gene: -
j_gene: TRBJ2-1
v_gene: TRBV4-3
CDR3nt: TGCGCCAGCAGCCACCACTACTCCTACAATGAGCAGTTCTTC
CDR3aa: CASSHHYSYNEQFF